A selection of T cell receptor beta chains follows, all from one sample in a study of OX40 agonist ivuxolimab in advanced cancers. TCRdb's table, derived via immunoSEQ multiplex PCR, lists solely in-frame clones and lacks some. The sample lists about 69,000 clones, about 80% seen once, with over 2% in the top ten. The sample in question was CD4+ or CD8+ T cells sorted from blood, obtained in a trial of the OX40 agonist ivuxolimab. These receptors all come from an adult with an advanced solid tumor such as melanoma, head and neck, liver or kidney cancer. The conserved cysteine and the conserved F or W are not part of the CDR3 here. D genes are given only for firm matches. A clone size is listed for some rows: how often the clone was seen (once, few, many), or a class if it is expanded.

size	V	D	J	CDR3
NA	TRBV5-1	TRBD2	TRBJ2-5	ASSSNSGRQETQY
NA	TRBV5-4	NA	TRBJ2-1	ASSFGGRAYNEQF
NA	TRBV7-6	NA	TRBJ2-5	ASSPRDGKRTQY
NA	TRBV7-9	NA	TRBJ1-5	ASSQRVNQPQH
NA	TRBV7-2	NA	TRBJ2-7	ASSLGISGEQY
once	TRBV6-4	NA	TRBJ2-7	ASSVRQVPYEQY
few	TRBV30	NA	TRBJ1-3	AWSVRGYSGNTIY
NA	TRBV21-1	NA	TRBJ2-5	ASSKGRGETETQY
NA	TRBV5-8	NA	TRBJ1-5	ASSLGSLASQPQH
NA	TRBV5-6	TRBD1	TRBJ1-2	ASSRDQGAGYGYT
NA	TRBV2	NA	TRBJ2-1	ASSVGRGDEQF
NA	TRBV9	NA	TRBJ2-7	ASSLGGVAEQY
few	TRBV7-8	NA	TRBJ1-3	ASSFNGNTIY